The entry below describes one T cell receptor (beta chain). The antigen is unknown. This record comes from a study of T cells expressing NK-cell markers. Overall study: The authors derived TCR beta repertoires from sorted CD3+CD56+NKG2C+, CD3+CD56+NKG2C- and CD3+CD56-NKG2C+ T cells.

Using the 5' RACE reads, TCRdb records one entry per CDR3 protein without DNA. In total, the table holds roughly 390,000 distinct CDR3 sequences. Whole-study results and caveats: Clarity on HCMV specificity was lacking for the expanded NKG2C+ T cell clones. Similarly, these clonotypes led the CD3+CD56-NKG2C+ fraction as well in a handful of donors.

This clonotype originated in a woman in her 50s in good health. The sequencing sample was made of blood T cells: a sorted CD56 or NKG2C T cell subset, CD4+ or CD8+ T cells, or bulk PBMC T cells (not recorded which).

CDR3 sequence reads: CATAIAAYNEQFF. J is TRBJ2-1 and V is TRBV24-1; TCRdb indicates TRBD2, and absent DNA this call remains unverified. Germline V lookup: CDR1 KGHDR, CDR2 SFDVKD. The CDR3 runs 13 residues.